These T cell receptor delta chains were read from a single sample in a study of gamma-delta T cells after stem cell transplantation. TCRdb called clones anew from the RT-PCR reads with CATT. The sample shows roughly 2,900 delta-chain clones, 2.5% to 3% of them seen only once. Specimen: gamma-delta T cells. The receptors were gathered from a human donor. It is not recorded whose cells these are; they may come from a transplant donor. Both conserved end residues are part of each CDR3. A D gene is named only where the DNA matches it firmly. Where a row states a size, it is once, few, many or the class of an expanded clone; other rows omit it.

v_call	clone_size	d_call	j_call	cdr3_nt	cdr3_aa
TRDV2	medium-sized	-	TRDJ1	TGTGCCTGTGACCCCCTTAGTGCCCAGCCTGGGAAGGGGCGGACTGGAGGCACCGATAAACTCATCTTT	CACDPLSAQPGKGRTGGTDKLIF
TRDV2	medium-sized	TRDD3	TRDJ1	TGTGCCTGTGACACCGTTGGTTTGGGGGATACCGATAAACTCATCTTT	CACDTVGLGDTDKLIF
TRDV2	few	-	TRDJ1	TGTGCCTGTGACAAAGTGGGGGGACAACCCACCGATAAACTCATCTTT	CACDKVGGQPTDKLIF
TRDV2	many	TRDD3	TRDJ3	TGTGCCTGTGACAGTACTGGGGACCTCTCCTGGGACACCCGACAGATGTTTTTC	CACDSTGDLSWDTRQMFF
TRDV2	medium-sized	TRDD3	TRDJ1	TGTGCCTGTGACACCGTGGGCACTGGGGGATACCACGATAAACTCATCTTT	CACDTVGTGGYHDKLIF
TRDV2	large	TRDD3	TRDJ1	TGTGCCTGTGACACCCTGGGGGATAGATCCGATAAACTCATCTTT	CACDTLGDRSDKLIF
TRDV2	few	TRDD3	TRDJ1	TGTGCCTGTGACACGCTGACTGGGGGATTCGAGCACACCGATAAACTCATCTTT	CACDTLTGGFEHTDKLIF
TRDV2	medium-sized	TRDD3	TRDJ1	TGTGCCTGTGACACCCTTGTACTGGGGATTCCGGGGGTAGACACCGATAAACTCATCTTT	CACDTLVLGIPGVDTDKLIF
TRDV2	-	TRDD3	TRDJ1	TGTGCCTGTCTTCTACTGGGGGATGGGGGTCACACCGATAAACTCATCTTT	CACLLLGDGGHTDKLIF
TRDV2	-	-	TRDJ1	TGTGCCCGTGGCCCTTCCTTACTGGGGGCTAATGGGTACACCGATAAACTCATCTTT	CARGPSLLGANGYTDKLIF
TRDV2	large	-	TRDJ3	TGTGCCTGTGACACTTTGGATCCCGTGAGCTCCTGGGACACCCGACAGATGTTTTTC	CACDTLDPVSSWDTRQMFF
TRDV2	large	TRDD3	TRDJ1	TGTGCCTGTGACCCCCTAGTACTGGGGGAGTTCACCGATAAACTCATCTTT	CACDPLVLGEFTDKLIF
TRDV2	medium-sized	-	TRDJ1	TGTGCCTGTTCCACCCGCCCTTTACGTACTGGGAGGTACACCGATAAACTCATCTTT	CACSTRPLRTGRYTDKLIF
TRDV2	medium-sized	-	TRDJ1	TGTGCCTGTGACACTCTCACCCAGACGTCGGAACTCATCTTT	CACDTLTQTSELIF
TRDV2	medium-sized	TRDD3	TRDJ1	TGTGCCTGTGACCTCTGGGGGTCGCCAGACACCGATAAACTCATCTTT	CACDLWGSPDTDKLIF
TRDV2	medium-sized	-	TRDJ1	TGTGCCTGTGACACTCTCTTCCAGTCGGTGGGCCCCACCGATAAACTCATCTTT	CACDTLFQSVGPTDKLIF
TRDV2	once	TRDD3	TRDJ3	TGTGCCTGTGACATAGCCCCGCCGGGGGGGGGATACGTCCTCACCTTC	CACDIAPPGGGYVLTF
TRDV2	many	TRDD3	TRDJ3	TGTGCCTGTGACACGGTGGGGGATACGCCTCCCTGGGACACCCGACAGATGTTTTTC	CACDTVGDTPPWDTRQMFF
TRDV2	-	-	TRDJ3	TGTGCCCGTGACGCGGCGGATGACCGACAGATGTTTTTC	CARDAADDRQMFF
TRDV2	few	TRDD3	TRDJ1	TGTGCCTCTTACGGGGTGGGGGATACGCGGGACACCGATAAACTCATCTTT	CASYGVGDTRDTDKLIF
TRDV2	few	TRDD3	TRDJ1	TGTGCCTGTGACCCTTTACTGGGGGATACGGAGAAACTCATCTTT	CACDPLLGDTEKLIF
TRDV2	medium-sized	-	TRDJ1	TGTGCCTGTGACTGGGGCTACACCGATAAACTCATCTTT	CACDWGYTDKLIF
TRDV2	-	-	TRDJ1	TGTGCCACCGTTGGGGTCGGATTATACACCGATAAACTCATCTTT	CATVGVGLYTDKLIF
TRDV2	few	-	TRDJ1	TGTGCCTGTGACACCGTGGGGGTTCCTAACGCCGATAAACTCATCTTT	CACDTVGVPNADKLIF
TRDV2	few	-	TRDJ1	TGTGCCTGTGACACGGTGGTACTGGGGGACCTTCCTATGGGGGAACTCATCTTT	CACDTVVLGDLPMGELIF
TRDV2	medium-sized	-	TRDJ1	TGTGCCTGTGATAGGCTTCCTCCATCGCTGGGACCCGATAAACTCATCTTT	CACDRLPPSLGPDKLIF
TRDV2	medium-sized	TRDD3	TRDJ3	TGTGCCTGTGACACCGTCCTGGGGGATGCCGAAGGCTCCTGGGACACCCGACAGATGTTTTTC	CACDTVLGDAEGSWDTRQMFF